This T cell receptor beta chain was found in a study of cytomegalovirus exposure and HLA in healthy donors. As regards this clone: Its antigen is not known.

The germline CDR1 and CDR2 sequences are MNHGY and SAAAGT. V lost 4 bases to trimming and J lost 5 bases; unmatched junction nucleotides: 10. The CDR3 covers 16 residues. Whole-study findings and limits: The study labeled fewer than 200 TCR beta chains cytomegalovirus-associated. Reports indicated that the classifier achieved high specificity and sensitivity in diagnosing cytomegalovirus status.

TCRdb's copy holds only in-frame clones and misses some; the assay was immunoSEQ multiplex PCR. The sample has around 50,000 clones, approximately 93% seen once. The chain uses TRBV6-8 and TRBJ2-7, with TRBD2 identical over 11 bases. The sequenced sample consisted of PBMCs. This clonotype was obtained from a woman younger than 35 in good health and CMV-seropositive. The CDR3 DNA reads as TGTGCCAGCAGTTTAGGAGTAGCGGGAGGGCCGAACGAGCAGTACTTC. Translation gives CASSLGVAGGPNEQYF.